This is a list of T cell receptor beta chains from one sample in a study of cytomegalovirus exposure and HLA in healthy donors. TCRdb's copy holds only in-frame clones and misses some; the assay was immunoSEQ multiplex PCR. The ten top clones account for about a fifth, within a sample of 20,000 to 25,000 clones. The sequenced sample consisted of PBMCs. The receptors come from a man in his sixties in good health and CMV-seropositive. Each CDR3 is given with its conserved first and last residue. The order of the fields is CDR3 DNA, CDR3 protein, D gene, V gene, J gene. A D gene is named only where the DNA matches it firmly.

CDR3nt: TGTGCCAGCTCACCACCGGGCGGGAGGGCCGGGGAGCAGTACTTC; CDR3aa: CASSPPGGRAGEQYF; d_gene: TRBD2; v_gene: TRBV18; j_gene: TRBJ2-7
CDR3nt: TGTGCCAGCAGTGACATAGCCCCACCGGCCAACGTCCTGACTTTC; CDR3aa: CASSDIAPPANVLTF; d_gene: .; v_gene: TRBV6-1; j_gene: TRBJ2-6
CDR3nt: TGTGCCAGAAGCGTACAGGGTTGCAGCACTGAAGCTTTCTTT; CDR3aa: CARSVQGCSTEAFF; d_gene: .; v_gene: TRBV5-3; j_gene: TRBJ1-1
CDR3nt: TGTGCCAGCAGCCCCCGGGGAGGGGTCCAAGAGACCCAGTACTTC; CDR3aa: CASSPRGGVQETQYF; d_gene: TRBD2; v_gene: TRBV9; j_gene: TRBJ2-5
CDR3nt: TGTGCCAGCAGCGGGTTATCAACGGGAGGAAGGTACAATGAGCAGTTCTTC; CDR3aa: CASSGLSTGGRYNEQFF; d_gene: TRBD2; v_gene: TRBV7-9; j_gene: TRBJ2-1
CDR3nt: TGTGCCAGCTCCCCAATTCAGGAGACCCAGTACTTC; CDR3aa: CASSPIQETQYF; d_gene: .; v_gene: TRBV18; j_gene: TRBJ2-5
CDR3nt: TGTGCCAGCTCGCCGGTCTCTACGGGCACTGAAGCTTTCTTT; CDR3aa: CASSPVSTGTEAFF; d_gene: .; v_gene: TRBV18; j_gene: TRBJ1-1
CDR3nt: TGTGCCAGCAGTTTACCGGGACAGGGGAATGAAAAACTGTTTTTT; CDR3aa: CASSLPGQGNEKLFF; d_gene: TRBD1; v_gene: TRBV5-4; j_gene: TRBJ1-4
CDR3nt: TGTGCCAGCAGTCGGACAGGGGATTATGAGACCCAGTACTTC; CDR3aa: CASSRTGDYETQYF; d_gene: TRBD1; v_gene: TRBV25-1; j_gene: TRBJ2-5
CDR3nt: TGTGCCAGCAGTCCGAGACAGAACACTGAAGCTTTCTTT; CDR3aa: CASSPRQNTEAFF; d_gene: .; v_gene: TRBV2; j_gene: TRBJ1-1
CDR3nt: TGCAGTGCTAGAAACTCAGAGACCCAGTACTTC; CDR3aa: CSARNSETQYF; d_gene: .; v_gene: TRBV20-1; j_gene: TRBJ2-5
CDR3nt: TGTGCCAGCAGGAAGGACAGGAACACTGAAGCTTTCTTT; CDR3aa: CASRKDRNTEAFF; d_gene: .; v_gene: TRBV2; j_gene: TRBJ1-1
CDR3nt: TGTGCCAGCAGAGAAGACAGGGCCTCCTACGAGCAGTACTTC; CDR3aa: CASREDRASYEQYF; d_gene: TRBD1; v_gene: TRBV2; j_gene: TRBJ2-7
CDR3nt: TGTGCCAGCAGCATACGACAGGGCGGAGAGACCCAGTACTTC; CDR3aa: CASSIRQGGETQYF; d_gene: TRBD1; v_gene: TRBV13; j_gene: TRBJ2-5
CDR3nt: TGCAGCGTGCGGCCGAGCGGAGATACGCAGTATTTT; CDR3aa: CSVRPSGDTQYF; d_gene: .; v_gene: TRBV29-1; j_gene: TRBJ2-3
CDR3nt: TGTGCCAGCTCACGAGGGACTACCGGGGAGCTGTTTTTT; CDR3aa: CASSRGTTGELFF; d_gene: .; v_gene: TRBV18; j_gene: TRBJ2-2
CDR3nt: TGCGCCAGCAGCTTGGGGACTAGCGCAAGCTCCTACGAGCAGTACTTC; CDR3aa: CASSLGTSASSYEQYF; d_gene: TRBD2; v_gene: TRBV5-1; j_gene: TRBJ2-7
CDR3nt: TGTGCCTGGAGTCCGGGACTAGCGTTAGGGGAGCTGTTTTTT; CDR3aa: CAWSPGLALGELFF; d_gene: TRBD2; v_gene: TRBV30; j_gene: TRBJ2-2
CDR3nt: TGTGCCAGCAGCCTATGGACGGAGGGCACTGAAGCTTTCTTT; CDR3aa: CASSLWTEGTEAFF; d_gene: .; v_gene: TRBV9; j_gene: TRBJ1-1
CDR3nt: TGTGCCAGCAGCTTCCTTTTCGAAGCTTTCTTT; CDR3aa: CASSFLFEAFF; d_gene: .; v_gene: TRBV5-8; j_gene: TRBJ1-1
CDR3nt: TGTGCCAGCAGCGACGCCCTCGGGGGCTATGGCTACACCTTC; CDR3aa: CASSDALGGYGYTF; d_gene: .; v_gene: TRBV5-4; j_gene: TRBJ1-2
CDR3nt: TGCAGCGTTGGCGACAGGGGGCTCACTGAAGCTTTCTTT; CDR3aa: CSVGDRGLTEAFF; d_gene: TRBD1; v_gene: TRBV29-1; j_gene: TRBJ1-1
CDR3nt: TGTGCCAGCAGCGTGTACGCCAGGGGCGACTTAAATCAGCCCCAGCATTTT; CDR3aa: CASSVYARGDLNQPQHF; d_gene: .; v_gene: TRBV9; j_gene: TRBJ1-5
CDR3nt: TGTGCCAGCAGCGTTGGGACTTCGAGCTCCTACAATGAGCAGTTCTTC; CDR3aa: CASSVGTSSSYNEQFF; d_gene: .; v_gene: TRBV9; j_gene: TRBJ2-1
CDR3nt: TGCAGCGCCGCGGGCGGTATATCCTACGAGCAGTACTTC; CDR3aa: CSAAGGISYEQYF; d_gene: .; v_gene: TRBV29-1; j_gene: TRBJ2-7
CDR3nt: TGTGCCAGCGGGGGCCTGACTAGCGGGAGCTACGAGCAGTACTTC; CDR3aa: CASGGLTSGSYEQYF; d_gene: TRBD2; v_gene: TRBV5-6; j_gene: TRBJ2-7
CDR3nt: TGTGCCAGCAGATCGACAGGGGGCAATGAAAAACTGTTTTTT; CDR3aa: CASRSTGGNEKLFF; d_gene: TRBD1; v_gene: TRBV5-8; j_gene: TRBJ1-4
CDR3nt: TGTGCCAGCAGCCCAAGGAGGAGTGACTATGGCTACACCTTC; CDR3aa: CASSPRRSDYGYTF; d_gene: .; v_gene: TRBV7-9; j_gene: TRBJ1-2
CDR3nt: TGTGCCAGCAGCTTTGAAAGGGGCGAATTTGGGCAGTACTTC; CDR3aa: CASSFERGEFGQYF; d_gene: .; v_gene: TRBV5-6; j_gene: TRBJ2-7
CDR3nt: TGCGCCAGCAGCTTGATGGGACAGAATGCCCATGAGCAGTTCTTC; CDR3aa: CASSLMGQNAHEQFF; d_gene: TRBD1; v_gene: TRBV5-1; j_gene: TRBJ2-1
CDR3nt: TGTGCCAGAAGTGAGGGTTTCGAGCAGTACTTC; CDR3aa: CARSEGFEQYF; d_gene: .; v_gene: TRBV6-5; j_gene: TRBJ2-7
CDR3nt: TGTGCCACCAGCAGGATGGGGCAGGCGTATGGCTACACCTTC; CDR3aa: CATSRMGQAYGYTF; d_gene: .; v_gene: TRBV15; j_gene: TRBJ1-2
CDR3nt: TGTGCCAGCAGTTTTCAGCCCTCTAGCGGTGGATACGAGCAGTACTTC; CDR3aa: CASSFQPSSGGYEQYF; d_gene: TRBD2; v_gene: TRBV6-6; j_gene: TRBJ2-7
CDR3nt: TGTGCCAGCAGCGCCGGGGGAAGCTACGAGCAGTACTTC; CDR3aa: CASSAGGSYEQYF; d_gene: .; v_gene: TRBV7-7; j_gene: TRBJ2-7
CDR3nt: TGTGCCAGTAGCGACAGGGAGACAGATACGCAGTATTTT; CDR3aa: CASSDRETDTQYF; d_gene: TRBD1; v_gene: TRBV19; j_gene: TRBJ2-3
CDR3nt: TGCGCCAGCAGCCAAGATAATCCCACGGCGACAGGGATTAATGAAAAACTGTTTTTT; CDR3aa: CASSQDNPTATGINEKLFF; d_gene: TRBD1; v_gene: TRBV4-1; j_gene: TRBJ1-4
CDR3nt: TGCGCCAGCACCTTGGTCGGGGGGGCTAACTATGGCTACACCTTC; CDR3aa: CASTLVGGANYGYTF; d_gene: .; v_gene: TRBV5-1; j_gene: TRBJ1-2